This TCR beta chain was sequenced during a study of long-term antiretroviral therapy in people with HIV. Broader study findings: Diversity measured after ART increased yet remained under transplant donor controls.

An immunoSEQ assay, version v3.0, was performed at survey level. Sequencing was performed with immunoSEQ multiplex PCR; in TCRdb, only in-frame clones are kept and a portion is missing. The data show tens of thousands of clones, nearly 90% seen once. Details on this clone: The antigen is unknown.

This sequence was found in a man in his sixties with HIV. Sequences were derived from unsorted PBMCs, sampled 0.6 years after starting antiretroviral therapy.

The CDR3 DNA is TGTGCCAGCAGCTTAGGGGGCGGCGGGACCGGAAACACCATATATTTT. Translating gives CASSLGGGGTGNTIYF. The chain carries TRBV7-3 and TRBJ1-3, with a possible D match to TRBD1 (6 bases). V lost 2 bases and J lost 4, with 15 bases in between. Germline values: CDR1 SGHTA, CDR2 FQGTGA. This CDR3 region has 16 residues.